These 21 T cell receptor beta chains came from one sample sequenced in a study of T-cell memory formation after mild COVID-19. Each CDR3 protein gets one entry after TCRdb re-called the 5' RACE reads with MiXCR. Here the sample spans around 390,000 distinct CDR3 sequences, roughly 15% being singletons. Sequencing used PBMCs or a T cell subset sorted from them (not recorded which). The receptors shown here come from a man between 18 and 29 years old who had mild COVID-19 (a few samples of this study predate the infection). Cell type and time point are not known.

V and J are TRBV5-1 and TRBJ1-1; D remains ambiguous. CDR3 length: 15 residues. The germline V and J ends were trimmed by 0 bases and 5 bases, with 14 bases remaining between them. Germline V CDR1 and CDR2: SGHRS, YFSETQ. The CDR3 reads CASSLEAYMWTEAFF. For the CDR3, the DNA is TGCGCCAGCAGCTTGGAGGCCTATATGTGGACTGAAGCTTTCTTT.

This sequence joins TRBV11-1 and TRBJ1-2; no clear D gene. Trimming shortened V by 5 bases and J by 5 bases, and 18 bases separated the two germline ends. This CDR3 spans 15 amino acids. The V gene's germline CDR1 is SGHAT and CDR2 FQDESV (reference sequence). CDR3: CASSLPGQSWYGYTF. CDR3 in DNA: TGTGCCAGCAGCCTACCGGGCCAAAGTTGGTATGGCTACACCTTC.

A few counts support this clonotype. The gene calls are TRBV7-9 and TRBJ1-1; tentative D call: TRBD1 (6 bases). Trimming pared 5 bases from V and 7 bases from J, leaving 17 bases between. Germline CDR1 SEHNR, CDR2 FQNEAQ (reference sequence). The CDR3 loop spans 14 amino acids. The CDR3 loop reads CASSPRQGPGEAFF. The CDR3 nucleotides are TGTGCCAGCAGCCCCAGGCAGGGGCCCGGTGAAGCTTTCTTT.

This clonotype has only a few counts. The chain uses TRBV4-2 and TRBJ2-7, with 7 bases lining up with TRBD1. This CDR3 has 16 residues. Trimming at V came to 0 bases and at J to 2 bases, leaving 7 bases not matched to a gene. Germline assignment: CDR1 LGHNA and CDR2 YNFKEQ. The DNA for the CDR3 is TGTGCCAGCAGCCAAGAAGGTAGGGGGCTTACCTACGAGCAGTACTTC. Translation gives CASSQEGRGLTYEQYF.

This clonotype came up a few times. V and J are TRBV5-1 and TRBJ2-7; D uncertain. Germline CDR1 reads SGHRS; CDR2 reads YFSETQ. The CDR3 length is 15 residues. Trimming removed 0 bases at V and 3 bases at J, with 13 bases between. The chain's CDR3 is CASSLGGDGYYEQYV. As DNA, the CDR3 is TGCGCCAGCAGCTTGGGTGGAGACGGCTACTACGAGCAGTACGTC.

This clonotype came up a few times. This rearrangement joins TRBV7-2 to TRBJ1-2, with TRBD1 matching over 7 bases. This CDR3 is 13 amino acids long. Germline CDR1 reads SGHTA; CDR2 reads FQGNSA. V shed 2 bases and J 6 bases; nucleotides not matched to a gene: 3. The CDR3 loop is CASSLTGADGYTF. The CDR3 DNA is TGTGCCAGCAGCTTAACAGGGGCAGATGGCTACACCTTC.

This clonotype was detected only a few times. The V call is TRBV3-1, the J call TRBJ2-2; 7 bases line up with TRBD1. Germline V CDR1 and CDR2: LGHDT, YNNKEL (reference sequence). The CDR3 runs to 13 residues. V gave up 2 bases and J gave up 6 bases; unmatched junction bases: 0. CDR3 sequence (DNA): TGTGCCAGCAGCCAAACAGGGGCCGGGGAGCTGTTTTTT. It yields the protein CASSQTGAGELFF.

This sequence joins TRBV5-1 and TRBJ1-6; no clear D. The germline V gene encodes CDR1 SGHRS and CDR2 YFSETQ. V was trimmed by 0 bases and J by 8 bases, leaving 9 bases between them. The CDR3 covers 14 residues. The CDR3, as DNA: TGCGCCAGCAGCTTGGGGATGGGGTATTCACCCCTCCACTTT. It yields the protein CASSLGMGYSPLHF.

The gene calls are TRBV5-8 and TRBJ2-5; TRBD2 matches 15 bases. Trimming cost V 4 bases and J 2 bases; bases outside gene matches: 6. The CDR3 is made up of 17 amino acids. The germline gives CDR1 SGHTS, CDR2 YDEGEE. For the CDR3, the DNA is TGTGCCAGCAGCCGGGGACTAGCGGGGGGCAGACAAGAGACCCAGTACTTC. Amino acids: CASSRGLAGGRQETQYF.

The chain recombines TRBV5-1 with TRBJ2-6; 9 bases align to TRBD1. Losses at the gene ends were 4 bases for V and 2 bases for J; bases not matched to a gene: 7. CDR3 length: 17 amino acids. CDR1 and CDR2 (germline): SGHRS, YFSETQ. In nucleotides, the CDR3 is TGCGCCAGCAGCAAAGGGACAGGGCGAACTGGGGCCAACGTCCTGACTTTC. Protein product: CASSKGTGRTGANVLTF.

The table lists this clonotype with a few counts. The chain couples TRBV20-1 to TRBJ2-3; 12 bases agree with TRBD2. Germline-derived CDR1 and CDR2 are DFQATT and SNEGSKA (reference sequence). J lost 3 bases, V lost 2 bases, and 3 bases had no gene match. The length of the CDR3 is 15 residues. CDR3 region: CSARTLAGGTDTQYF. In DNA, the CDR3 is TGCAGTGCTAGAACGCTAGCGGGGGGGACAGATACGCAGTATTTT.

The rearrangement joins TRBV4-2 to TRBJ2-2, with 10 nucleotides matching TRBD1. The CDR3 extends over 15 amino acids. V gave up 3 bases and J gave up 4 bases; unmatched junction bases: 2. Per germline, CDR1 LGHNA and CDR2 YNFKEQ. The CDR3 region is CASSQGTGVTGELFF. The CDR3 nucleotides read TGTGCCAGCAGCCAGGGGACAGGGGTCACCGGGGAGCTGTTTTTT.

V gene TRBV12-3 or TRBV12-4 combines with J gene TRBJ2-3; D is ambiguous. V was shortened by 7 bases and J by 0 bases, with 11 bases between the two germline ends. The CDR3 runs to 14 residues. Written as DNA, the CDR3 is TGTGCCAGCATCTGGGCGGCTAGCACAGATACGCAGTATTTT. It is translated as CASIWAASTDTQYF.

The V gene is TRBV6-5, the J gene TRBJ2-1; TRBD1 is a possible D gene (6 bases). This CDR3 has 15 residues. Trimming left V 0 bases short and J 10 bases short, with 16 bases between. Looked up from germline, CDR1 is MNHEY and CDR2 is SVGAGI. In DNA, the CDR3 is TGTGCCAGCAGTTACTCGTCAGGGGCCCCGAGAGAGCAGTTCTTC. It encodes CASSYSSGAPREQFF.

The chain is built from TRBV7-2 and TRBJ2-2; D ambiguous. V gave up 3 bases and J gave up 4 bases, with 12 bases separating them. The CDR3 loop spans 15 amino acids. Looked up from germline, CDR1 is SGHTA and CDR2 is FQGNSA. The CDR3 nucleotides read TGTGCCAGCAGCTTCGACGCCCGAGGCACCGGGGAGCTGTTTTTT. This gives the protein CASSFDARGTGELFF.

The CDR3 spells CAWSVHGADTQYF. CDR3 DNA sequence: TGTGCCTGGAGTGTACACGGGGCAGATACGCAGTATTTT. V is TRBV30 and J is TRBJ2-3, with a weak D call TRBD2 (5 bases). CDR1 is GTSNPN, CDR2 SVGIG, per germline (reference sequence). The CDR3 is 13 amino acids. V was pared by 0 bases and J by 4 bases, with 8 bases between.

This clonotype was detected a few times. The chain employs TRBV19 and TRBJ2-5, with TRBD2 matching 7 bases. The CDR3 has 18 residues. With V trimmed by 4 bases and J by 3 bases, 17 bases remained unmatched. The germline V gene encodes CDR1 LNHDA and CDR2 SQIVND (reference sequence). CDR3 in amino acids: CASSTLGASGRFEETQYF. For the CDR3, the DNA is TGTGCCAGTAGTACCCTGGGCGCTAGCGGTCGATTCGAAGAGACCCAGTACTTC.

This clonotype occurred a few times. CDR3 sequence: CASKEGTLSYEQYV. In DNA form, the CDR3 reads TGTGCCAGCAAGGAGGGGACCTTATCCTACGAGCAGTACGTC. The chain is built from TRBV27 and TRBJ2-7, with TRBD2 as a possible D gene (6 bases). In germline, CDR1 is MNHEY, CDR2 SMNVEV (reference sequence). The ends were cut back, 7 bases at V and 1 base at J, with 14 bases in the middle. There are 14 residues in the CDR3.

This clonotype was seen more than once but under ten times. V gene TRBV7-6 combines with J gene TRBJ1-1; no clear D gene. Germline V gene sequence: CDR1 SGHVS, CDR2 FNYEAQ. V lost 5 bases and J 2 bases, leaving 9 bases between the germline ends. CDR3 length equals 13 residues. The CDR3 protein is CASSAGPNTEAFF. CDR3 bases: TGTGCCAGCAGCGCCGGACCCAACACTGAAGCTTTCTTT.

J is TRBJ2-1 and V is TRBV9; 8 nucleotides line up with TRBD1. The J segment lost 7 bases and the V segment lost 7 bases, leaving 13 bases of the junction unmatched. Germline assignment: CDR1 SGDLS and CDR2 YYNGEE. The CDR3 is 15 amino acids. The CDR3 here is CASSPEAGGWNEQFF. The CDR3 coding sequence is TGTGCCAGCTCCCCGGAGGCAGGGGGCTGGAATGAGCAGTTCTTC.

The chain employs TRBV7-2 and TRBJ2-1, with D maybe TRBD2 (7 bases). Trimming pared 5 bases from V and 5 bases from J, leaving 19 bases between. In germline, CDR1 is SGHTA, CDR2 FQGNSA. This CDR3 has 16 residues. Here the CDR3 reads CASSPGGLAADNEQFF. For the CDR3, the DNA is TGTGCCAGCAGCCCCGGGGGGCTAGCGGCGGACAATGAGCAGTTCTTC.